This T cell receptor (beta chain) was recorded in a study of prognosis after radiotherapy for stage I lung cancer. For the study at large: Nobody among the patients got concurrent therapy with stereotactic body radiotherapy. Study-level findings and limits: Patients who had metastases reportedly showed TRBV and TRBJ gene usage that varied from that of patients who did not. Unique TCR clone counts fell after stereotactic body radiation therapy, median roughly 10,000 versus 7,000.

Per the germline V gene, CDR1 is MNHEY and CDR2 is SMNVEV (reference sequence). The CDR3 sequence is 14 residues long. Genomic DNA served as the source from which two-round multiplex PCR generated TCR beta CDR3 amplicons. Round-one PCR had primers specific to each TRBV and TRBJ gene. TCRdb recomputed calls from the multiplex PCR reads with MiXCR, one row per CDR3 protein. The data hold over 25,000 distinct CDR3 sequences, with roughly 46% observed a single time. Regarding this clonotype: Its antigen is still unknown. One junction end disagrees with the germline gene, perhaps due to a read error.

The rearrangement joins TRBV27 to TRBJ2-2; D not resolved. The clonotype originates from a donor at least 50 years old with non-small cell lung cancer. Specimen: PBMCs, collected before or after stereotactic body radiation therapy (not recorded which). CDR3 loop: CASSSYTNTGELFF. Written as DNA, the CDR3 is TGTGCCAGCAGTTCCTACACGAACACAGGGGAGCTGTTTTTT.